This T cell receptor (beta chain) was recovered during a study of blood T cell repertoires in COVID-19. About the research overall: Specimens from acute and convalescent COVID-19 originated in the United States, Italy and Spain.

This CDR3 comprises 15 residues. Looked up from germline, CDR1 is MNHEY and CDR2 is SVGAGI. The V and J ends lost 5 bases and 0 bases, in that order; junction bases with no gene match: 4. Libraries were prepared by immunoSEQ multiplex PCR; TCRdb keeps only in-frame clonotypes and omits some of them. The data contain approximately 250,000 clones, 85% of them singletons. The origin of this receptor is a woman aged 50 to 65 with acute COVID-19. The V call is TRBV6-5, the J call TRBJ1-2; 9 nucleotides line up with TRBD1. Sequencing input: PBMCs or T cells enriched from blood (not recorded which). DNA for the CDR3: TGTGCCAGCAGTAAGACAGGGGGAGCTAACTATGGCTACACCTTC. This sequence encodes CASSKTGGANYGYTF.